This TCR beta chain was identified in a study of blood T cell repertoires in COVID-19. Whole-study context: From the United States, Italy and Spain came samples of acute and convalescent COVID-19. In each case, the material was cDNA or gDNA derived from T cells, B-cell-depleted T cells, or PBMCs.

Trimming removed 4 bases from V and 10 bases from J, with 11 bases in between. This CDR3 region has 13 residues. Germline V gene sequence: CDR1 LGHNA, CDR2 YSLEER. Authors' processing steps: Amplified reference gene primers provided the basis for estimating nucleated cell counts. Sequenced by immunoSEQ multiplex PCR; TCRdb stores in-frame clones only, minus some. D and trimming were read from the DNA, whereas the V and J calls and clone size are those reported in that table. The table has some 80,000 clones, 70% to 90% seen once; the top ten hold around 17%. The TCR comes from a human donor in a cohort sampled during active COVID-19. Sequencing was carried out using peripheral blood. V usage is TRBV4-3 and J usage is TRBJ1-6, with D maybe TRBD1 (6 bases). The chain's CDR3 is CASSPGDQSPLHF. As DNA, the CDR3 is TGCGCCAGCAGCCCAGGGGATCAATCACCCCTCCACTTT.